The 10 T cell receptor beta chains below all came from one sample that was sequenced in a study of radiotherapy plus CTLA-4 blockade in lung cancer. Measured with immunoSEQ multiplex PCR; TCRdb has only the in-frame clones, and not every one. The sample shows about 84,000 clones, about two thirds of them seen only once. The starting material was peripheral blood, obtained from a patient treated with radiotherapy plus ipilimumab. The receptors stem from a human donor with non-small cell lung cancer that progressed on radiotherapy plus ipilimumab.

The chain employs TRBV10-2 and TRBJ1-5, with unresolved D. Germline assignment: CDR1 WSHSY and CDR2 SAAADI. The CDR3 loop spans 13 amino acids. Trimming took 2 bases from V and 0 from J, leaving 2 bases between them. In nucleotides, the CDR3 is TGCGCCAGCAGTGAGATTAGCAATCAGCCCCAGCATTTT. Translating it yields CASSEISNQPQHF.

The chain links TRBV11-2 to TRBJ2-7, with D possibly matching TRBD1 (5 bases). The CDR3 contains 16 residues. The V end lost 4 bases, the J end lost 4 bases, and 20 bases lay between the germline ends. Germline CDR1 and CDR2: SGHAT and FQNNGV. CDR3 bases: TGTGCCAGCAGCTCCCTTTTGATCGAGAGGACATACGAGCAGTACTTC. Translating it yields CASSSLLIERTYEQYF.

V is TRBV7-9 and J is TRBJ1-4; 8 bases are shared with TRBD1. This CDR3 has 17 residues. V was pared by 5 bases and J by 6 bases, with 14 bases of the junction left unmatched. Germline V gene sequence: CDR1 SEHNR, CDR2 FQNEAQ (reference sequence). The CDR3 coding sequence is TGTGCCAGCAGCCTAGGACAGGGACGGTTTGGGGATGAAAAACTGTTTTTT. Translating it yields CASSLGQGRFGDEKLFF.

DNA for the CDR3: TGCAGCGTTGACGTCTATGGCTACACCTTC. Protein: CSVDVYGYTF. The chain links TRBV29-1 to TRBJ1-2; D gene uncertain. With 3 bases removed from V and 4 bases from J, the gap between germline ends came to 3 bases. CDR1 is SQVTM, CDR2 ANQGSEA, per germline. The CDR3 has 10 amino acids.

The chain couples TRBV7-6 to TRBJ2-7, with TRBD2 matching over 12 bases. The CDR3 has 17 residues. Germline V gene sequence: CDR1 SGHVS, CDR2 FNYEAQ. The trim removed 4 bases at V and 1 base at J, leaving 8 bases unmatched. The DNA of the CDR3 is TGTGCCAGCAGCTCCCGACTAGCGGGGGACCGATCCTACGAGCAGTACTTC. Its protein product is CASSSRLAGDRSYEQYF. Looking up the rest from reference TRBV7-6 and TRBJ2-7 gives the full variable domain: GAGVSQSPRYKVTKRGQDVALRCDPISGHVSLYWYRQALGQGPEFLTYFNYEAQQDKSGLPNDRFSAERPEGSISTLTIQRTEQRDSAMYRCASSSRLAGDRSYEQYFGPGTRLTVT.

This chain connects TRBV5-1 to TRBJ1-1, with D hard to call. This CDR3 region has 12 residues. Germline assignment: CDR1 SGHRS and CDR2 YFSETQ. V gave up 7 bases and J gave up 1 base, with 8 bases separating them. CDR3 sequence (DNA): TGCGCCAGCTCGGACCCGAACACTGAAGCTTTCTTT. Translation: CASSDPNTEAFF.

For the CDR3, the DNA is TGTGCCAGTAGTATAGATCAGAGCAGCGCCAATCAGCCCCAGCATTTT. It translates to CASSIDQSSANQPQHF. J is TRBJ1-5 and V is TRBV19; unclear D gene. Germline CDR1 LNHDA, CDR2 SQIVND (reference sequence). V shed 0 bases and J shed 3 bases, with 12 bases lying between them. This CDR3 contains 16 residues.

The chain is built from TRBV11-2 and TRBJ1-3; the D is unclear. Germline CDR1 reads SGHAT; CDR2 reads FQNNGV. V shed 6 bases and J shed 0 bases, with 9 bases lying between them. The length of the CDR3 is 14 residues. The CDR3 protein is CASSLPGSGNTIYF. CDR3 DNA: TGTGCCAGCAGTCTCCCAGGCTCTGGAAACACCATATATTTT.

The chain is built from TRBV12-1 and TRBJ2-2; TRBD1, the table's D call, lacks a check against the DNA. TRBV12-1 is termed a pseudogene. The CDR3 sequence is 17 residues long. The CDR3 sequence is CASRPGQVTPNTGELFF. The CDR3 bases are TGTGCCAGCAGACCGGGACAGGTTACACCGAACACCGGGGAGCTGTTTTTT.

The chain carries TRBV27 and TRBJ2-1, with 8 positions matching TRBD1. Unmatched junction bases numbered 6, after V lost 5 bases and J lost 6 bases. In germline, CDR1 is MNHEY, CDR2 SMNVEV (reference sequence). The CDR3 consists of 14 residues. Here the CDR3 DNA reads TGTGCCAGCAGTATCGGACAGGGTATCAATGAGCAGTTCTTC. Amino acids: CASSIGQGINEQFF.